The 15 T cell receptor beta chains below were found in one sample sequenced in a study of blood T cells in healthy people across ages. Next came a second PCR, run for about 6 to 12 cycles, which used a sample-barcoded 5' primer along with a J-beta primer mix. TCRdb reanalysed the 5' RACE reads using MiXCR and keeps one entry per CDR3 protein. The sample consists of some 1.6 million distinct CDR3 sequences, around 35% of them appearing once. Sequencing was performed on blood. The source is a woman in her twenties or thirties in good health.

The chain employs TRBV4-1 and TRBJ1-1; 10 bases match TRBD1. The CDR3 has 15 amino acids. Germline V gives CDR1 MGHRA, CDR2 YSYEKL. V lost 1 base, J lost 5 bases, and 4 bases stayed unmatched. The CDR3 region has the DNA TGCGCCAGCAGCCAAGCCCCGGGACAGGGGACTGAAGCTTTCTTT. Residues: CASSQAPGQGTEAFF.

This clonotype was recorded a few times. The chain joins TRBV4-1 to TRBJ2-1; D gene unclear. CDR3 size: 16 residues. V lost 0 bases and J 4 bases, leaving 13 bases between the germline ends. CDR1 and CDR2 (germline): MGHRA, YSYEKL. CDR3 nucleotide sequence: TGCGCCAGCAGCCAAGACAGCCGGCCGTCTTACAATGAGCAGTTCTTC. Amino acids: CASSQDSRPSYNEQFF.

The V gene is TRBV4-1, the J gene TRBJ1-5; tentative D call: TRBD1 (5 bases). Trimming shortened V by 1 base and J by 3 bases, and 10 bases separated the two germline ends. The CDR3 totals 15 residues. Germline V gene data show CDR1 as MGHRA and CDR2 as YSYEKL. CDR3: CASSQAAGDNQPQHF. The CDR3, as DNA: TGCGCCAGCAGCCAAGCAGCGGGGGACAATCAGCCCCAGCATTTT.

The chain combines TRBV24-1 with TRBJ2-2, with D unclear. The CDR3 extends over 16 amino acids. Trimming shortened V by 4 bases and J by 5 bases, and 16 bases separated the two germline ends. Germline values: CDR1 KGHDR, CDR2 SFDVKD. Written as DNA, the CDR3 is TGTGCCACCAGTGACCAAGGCCAAATTAGGACCGGGGAGCTGTTTTTT. Its translation: CATSDQGQIRTGELFF.

This clonotype was seen only a few times. The chain couples TRBV7-3 to TRBJ2-3; TRBD2 matches at 14 bases. This CDR3 has 17 residues. Germline assignment: CDR1 SGHTA and CDR2 FQGTGA. V trimming: 5 bases; J trimming: 3 bases; junction bases outside the gene matches: 7. The CDR3 bases are TGTGCCAGCAGCGCTACCAGACTAGCGGGGGGGACAGATACGCAGTATTTT. Encoded protein: CASSATRLAGGTDTQYF.

This clonotype was observed a few times. The V and J genes are TRBV12-3 or TRBV12-4 and TRBJ2-6; D is uncertain. V gave up 5 bases and J gave up 4 bases, with 9 bases separating them. CDR3 length: 14 residues. Written as DNA, the CDR3 is TGTGCCAGCAGTATACTATACGGGGCCAACGTCCTGACTTTC. This translates into CASSILYGANVLTF.

The chain joins TRBV28 to TRBJ2-3; D may be TRBD1 (6 bases). Trimming pared 7 bases from V and 6 bases from J, leaving 17 bases between. The CDR3 is made up of 14 amino acids. Germline loops: CDR1 MDHEN, CDR2 SYDVKM. Here the CDR3 DNA reads TGTGCCAGCACCTCCTGGGACAAAGGGGATACGCAGTATTTT. Translated: CASTSWDKGDTQYF.

The rearrangement uses TRBV7-9 and TRBJ2-5; D is undetermined. Germline V gene lookup returns CDR1 SEHNR and CDR2 FQNEAQ (reference sequence). The CDR3 loop spans 14 amino acids. The ends were cut back, 5 bases at V and 1 base at J, with 11 bases in the middle. The CDR3 reads CASSRTETQETQYF. CDR3 nucleotides: TGTGCCAGCAGCCGAACTGAAACCCAAGAGACCCAGTACTTC.

The chain is built from TRBV12-2 and TRBJ2-7; no check of the table's D call, TRBD1, against the DNA was made. TRBV12-2 is given as a pseudogene. This CDR3 contains 16 residues. For the CDR3, the DNA is TGTGCAAGTCGTTACACAGCCGGTCGACAGGGGGACGAGCAGTACTTC. This encodes CASRYTAGRQGDEQYF.

V gene TRBV27 combines with J gene TRBJ2-1; 11 bases align to TRBD2. The CDR3 spans 17 residues. Germline CDR1 reads MNHEY; CDR2 reads SMNVEV (reference sequence). Trimming removed 5 bases from V and 2 bases from J; junction bases left unmatched: 8. The CDR3 sequence is CASSPLLAGGAYNEQFF. The CDR3 bases are TGTGCCAGCAGTCCCCTCTTAGCGGGGGGGGCCTACAATGAGCAGTTCTTC.

The rearrangement uses TRBV28 and TRBJ1-1; D perhaps matches TRBD1 (5 bases). CDR3 length equals 17 residues. Germline V lookup: CDR1 MDHEN, CDR2 SYDVKM. The germline V and J ends were trimmed by 2 bases and 5 bases, with 21 bases remaining between them. The CDR3 DNA follows: TGTGCCAGCAGTTTAGATGAAGGGGCAGCGGGAGGTACTGAAGCTTTCTTT. Its protein product is CASSLDEGAAGGTEAFF.

This chain uses TRBV12-3 or TRBV12-4 with TRBJ2-1; 8 bases line up with TRBD2. Trimming at V came to 9 bases and at J to 3 bases, leaving 7 bases not matched to a gene. The CDR3 totals 14 residues. The CDR3 coding sequence is TGTGCCAGTCTCCTTAGCGGGGTCTACAATGAGCAGTTCTTC. Translation: CASLLSGVYNEQFF.

This clonotype was picked up a small number of times. The chain recombines TRBV20-1 with TRBJ2-7; D possibly corresponds to TRBD2 (6 bases). Deletions cut 6 bases from V and 4 bases from J, with 16 bases between. The germline V gene encodes CDR1 DFQATT and CDR2 SNEGSKA (reference sequence). This CDR3 region has 13 residues. The CDR3 nucleotides are TGCAGTGCCGAGTTACGGACTACGTACGAGCAGTACTTC. As protein: CSAELRTTYEQYF.

This clonotype was counted a few times. The chain has TRBV24-1 and TRBJ2-1, with 9 positions matching TRBD1. This CDR3 contains 14 residues. V dropped 6 bases and J dropped 7; count of bases not matched to a gene: 6. Germline V gives CDR1 KGHDR, CDR2 SFDVKD. The CDR3 DNA follows: TGTGCCACCAGTCCCGGGACAGGGCTAAATGAGCAGTTCTTC. This sequence encodes CATSPGTGLNEQFF.

This clonotype was seen a few times. The V gene is TRBV7-6, the J gene TRBJ2-1; 9 nucleotides line up with TRBD2. The CDR3 is 16 amino acids. Germline CDR1 is SGHVS and CDR2 is FNYEAQ. V dropped 2 bases and J dropped 8; count of bases not matched to a gene: 10. The CDR3 loop is CASSLLRREGPHEQFF. The CDR3 DNA is TGTGCCAGCAGCTTATTGCGGCGGGAGGGCCCTCATGAGCAGTTCTTC.